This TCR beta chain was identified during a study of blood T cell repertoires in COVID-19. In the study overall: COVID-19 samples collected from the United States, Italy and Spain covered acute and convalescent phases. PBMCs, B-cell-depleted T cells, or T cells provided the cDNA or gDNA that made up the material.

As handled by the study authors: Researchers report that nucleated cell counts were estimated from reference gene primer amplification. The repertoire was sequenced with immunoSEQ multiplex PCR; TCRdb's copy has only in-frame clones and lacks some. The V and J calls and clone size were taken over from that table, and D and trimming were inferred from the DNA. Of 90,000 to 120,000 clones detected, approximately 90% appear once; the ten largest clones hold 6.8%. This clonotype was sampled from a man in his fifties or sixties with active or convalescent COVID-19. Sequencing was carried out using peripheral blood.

The CDR3 bases are TGTGCCAGCATACGGGAGGCGAGCTCCTACGAGCAGTACTTC. Translated, it gives CASIREASSYEQYF. V is TRBV27 and J is TRBJ2-7; 7 bases line up with TRBD2. The germline V gene encodes CDR1 MNHEY and CDR2 SMNVEV (reference sequence). CDR3 length: 14 amino acids. Unmatched junction bases numbered 6, after V lost 7 bases and J lost 0 bases.